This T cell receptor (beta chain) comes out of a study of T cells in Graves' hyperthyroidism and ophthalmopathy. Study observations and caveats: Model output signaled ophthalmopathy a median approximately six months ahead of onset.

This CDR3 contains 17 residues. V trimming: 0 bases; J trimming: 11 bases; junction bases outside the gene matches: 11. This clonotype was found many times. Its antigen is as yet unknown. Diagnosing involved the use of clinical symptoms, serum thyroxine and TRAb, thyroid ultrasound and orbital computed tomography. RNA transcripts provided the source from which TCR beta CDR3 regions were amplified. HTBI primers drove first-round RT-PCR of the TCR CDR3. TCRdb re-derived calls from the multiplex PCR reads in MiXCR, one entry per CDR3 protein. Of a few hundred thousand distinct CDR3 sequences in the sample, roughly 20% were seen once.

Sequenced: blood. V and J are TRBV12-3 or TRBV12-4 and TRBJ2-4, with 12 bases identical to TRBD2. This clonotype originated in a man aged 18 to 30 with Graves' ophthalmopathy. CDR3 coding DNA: TGTGCCAGCAGTTTAGCGCTGGGACTAGCGGGCCAGGGGGTTCAGTACTTC. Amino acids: CASSLALGLAGQGVQYF.